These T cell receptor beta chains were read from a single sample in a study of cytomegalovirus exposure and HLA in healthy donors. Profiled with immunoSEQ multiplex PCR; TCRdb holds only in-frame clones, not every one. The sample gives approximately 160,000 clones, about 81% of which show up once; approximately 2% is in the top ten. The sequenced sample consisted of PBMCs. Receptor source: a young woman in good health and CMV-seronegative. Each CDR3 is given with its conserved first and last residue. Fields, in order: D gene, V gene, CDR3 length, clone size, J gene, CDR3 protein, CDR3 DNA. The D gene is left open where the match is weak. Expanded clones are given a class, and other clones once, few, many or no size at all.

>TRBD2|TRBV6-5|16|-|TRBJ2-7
CASSYSRASGAYEQYF
TGTGCCAGCAGTTACTCGCGGGCTAGCGGCGCCTACGAGCAGTACTTC
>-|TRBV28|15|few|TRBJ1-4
CASRLKGWSNEKLFF
TGTGCCAGCAGACTAAAGGGGTGGAGTAATGAAAAACTGTTTTTT
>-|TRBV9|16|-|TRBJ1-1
CASSVVPPSMNTEAFF
TGTGCCAGCAGCGTAGTCCCCCCTTCTATGAACACTGAAGCTTTCTTT
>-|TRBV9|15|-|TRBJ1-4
CASSVGEGVNEKLFF
TGTGCCAGCAGCGTAGGAGAAGGGGTTAATGAAAAACTGTTTTTT
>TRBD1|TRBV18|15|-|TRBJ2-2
CASSTLDRSTGELFF
TGTGCCAGCTCAACATTGGACAGGTCCACCGGGGAGCTGTTTTTT
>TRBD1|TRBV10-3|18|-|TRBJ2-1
CAISVSPRDRMPAEEQFF
TGTGCCATCAGTGTGTCCCCCCGGGACAGGATGCCGGCGGAGGAGCAGTTCTTC
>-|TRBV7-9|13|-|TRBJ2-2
CASGFRDTGELFF
TGTGCCTCAGGGTTCCGGGACACCGGGGAGCTGTTTTTT
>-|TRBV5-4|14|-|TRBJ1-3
CASSLSGSGNTIYF
TGTGCCAGCAGCTTGTCAGGGTCTGGAAACACCATATATTTT
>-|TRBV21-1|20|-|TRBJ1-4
CASSKPLTGQGATTNEKLFF
TGTGCCAGCAGCAAACCACTAACGGGACAGGGGGCGACAACTAATGAAAAACTGTTTTTT
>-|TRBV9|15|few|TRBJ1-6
CASSVGGGSNSPLHF
TGTGCCAGCAGCGTAGGGGGAGGTTCAAATTCACCCCTCCACTTT
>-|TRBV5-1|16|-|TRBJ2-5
CASSTQPLRGQETQYF
TGCGCCAGCAGCACCCAACCCCTGCGGGGCCAAGAGACCCAGTACTTC
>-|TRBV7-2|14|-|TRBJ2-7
CASSLGTVGYEQYF
TGTGCCAGCAGCTTAGGGACAGTCGGCTACGAGCAGTACTTC
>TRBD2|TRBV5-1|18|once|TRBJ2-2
CASSLWTAGGDLAGELFF
TGCGCCAGCAGCCTTTGGACAGCGGGAGGTGACCTAGCCGGGGAGCTGTTTTTT
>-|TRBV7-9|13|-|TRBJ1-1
CASSLGAGSEAFF
TGTGCCAGCAGCCTGGGGGCAGGGTCTGAAGCTTTCTTT
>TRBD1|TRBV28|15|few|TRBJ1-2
CASSPTTQGAPGYTF
TGTGCCAGCAGTCCCACCACACAGGGGGCGCCTGGCTACACCTTC
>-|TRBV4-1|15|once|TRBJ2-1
CASSQVTGKNNEQFF
TGCGCCAGCAGCCAAGTTACGGGTAAGAACAATGAGCAGTTCTTC
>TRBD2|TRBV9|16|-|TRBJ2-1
CASSVGASGSYNEQFF
TGTGCCAGCAGCGTAGGGGCTAGCGGATCCTACAATGAGCAGTTCTTC
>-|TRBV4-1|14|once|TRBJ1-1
CASSQPTANTEAFF
TGCGCCAGCAGCCAACCGACAGCAAACACTGAAGCTTTCTTT
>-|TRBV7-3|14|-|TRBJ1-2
CASSRGTRVSGYTF
TGTGCCAGCAGCCGCGGGACTAGGGTGTCAGGCTACACCTTC
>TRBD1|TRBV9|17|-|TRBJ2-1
CASSDRSGTGGFNEQFF
TGTGCCAGCAGCGATCGTTCCGGGACAGGGGGCTTTAATGAGCAGTTCTTC
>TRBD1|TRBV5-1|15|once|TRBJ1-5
CASSKEGQENQPQHF
TGCGCCAGCAGCAAGGAGGGACAGGAAAATCAGCCCCAGCATTTT
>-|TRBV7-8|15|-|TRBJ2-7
CASSFSETDTYEQYF
TGTGCCAGCAGCTTTTCTGAGACAGACACCTACGAGCAGTACTTC
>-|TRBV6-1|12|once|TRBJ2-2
CASRWGGEELFF
TGTGCCAGCAGGTGGGGAGGCGAGGAGCTGTTTTTT
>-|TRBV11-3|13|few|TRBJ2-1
CASSLGTANEQFF
TGTGCCAGCAGCTTAGGGACAGCCAATGAGCAGTTCTTC
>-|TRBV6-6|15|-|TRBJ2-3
CASTPGQGITDTQYF
TGTGCCAGCACCCCCGGGCAGGGAATCACAGATACGCAGTATTTT
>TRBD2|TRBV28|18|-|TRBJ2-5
CATTPGLAGQSYQETQYF
TGTGCCACTACGCCTGGACTAGCGGGGCAGTCGTACCAAGAGACCCAGTACTTC
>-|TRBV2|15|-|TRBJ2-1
CASEGTSGVSNEQFF
TGTGCCAGCGAGGGGACCTCGGGGGTGAGCAATGAGCAGTTCTTC
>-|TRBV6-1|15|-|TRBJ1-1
CASSEAVGGNTEAFF
TGTGCCAGCAGTGAAGCGGTAGGGGGGAACACTGAAGCTTTCTTT
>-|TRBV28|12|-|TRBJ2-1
CASSPKISRGFF
TGTGCCAGCAGTCCGAAAATCTCCAGGGGGTTCTTC
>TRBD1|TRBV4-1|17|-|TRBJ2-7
CASSHPGAGGVTYEQYF
TGCGCCAGCAGCCACCCCGGGGCAGGGGGTGTAACCTACGAGCAGTACTTC
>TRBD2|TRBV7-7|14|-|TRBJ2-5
CASSTSGGVETQYF
TGTGCCAGCAGCACGAGCGGGGGCGTAGAGACCCAGTACTTC
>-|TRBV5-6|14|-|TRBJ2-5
CASSLGALGGTQYF
TGTGCCAGCAGCCTGGGAGCCTTAGGGGGGACCCAGTACTTC
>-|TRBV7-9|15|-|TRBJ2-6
CASSWPGSGANVLTF
TGTGCCAGCAGCTGGCCGGGCTCTGGGGCCAACGTCCTGACTTTC
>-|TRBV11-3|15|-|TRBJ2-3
CASSSRGALTDTQYF
TGTGCCAGCAGCTCGCGGGGAGCCCTCACAGATACGCAGTATTTT
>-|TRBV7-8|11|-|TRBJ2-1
CASSRANEQFF
TGTGCCAGCAGCCGAGCGAATGAGCAGTTCTTC
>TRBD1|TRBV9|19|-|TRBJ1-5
CASSASPDRGRGGNQPQHF
TGTGCCAGCAGCGCATCTCCGGACAGGGGGCGCGGAGGCAATCAGCCCCAGCATTTT
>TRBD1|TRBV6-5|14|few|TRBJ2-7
CASSYRDSSYEQYF
TGTGCCAGCAGTTACCGGGACAGCTCCTACGAGCAGTACTTC
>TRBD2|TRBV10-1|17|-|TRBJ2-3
CASSVGLAARSTDTQYF
TGCGCCAGCAGTGTGGGACTAGCGGCCCGTAGCACAGATACGCAGTATTTT
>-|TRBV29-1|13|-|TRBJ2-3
CSVDRQSTDTQYF
TGCAGCGTTGACCGACAGAGCACAGATACGCAGTATTTT
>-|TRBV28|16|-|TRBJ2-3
CASSLLLAGLADTQYF
TGTGCCAGCAGTTTATTACTGGCGGGACTTGCAGATACGCAGTATTTT
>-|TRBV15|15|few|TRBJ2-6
CATSRDNSGANVLTF
TGTGCCACCAGCAGAGACAACTCTGGGGCCAACGTCCTGACTTTC
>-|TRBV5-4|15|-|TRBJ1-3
CASSLFHGRGNTIYF
TGTGCCAGCAGCTTGTTTCACGGGAGGGGAAACACCATATATTTT
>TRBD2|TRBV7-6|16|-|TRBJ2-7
CASSLAFGSGAYEQYF
TGTGCCAGCAGCTTAGCGTTTGGTAGCGGGGCGTACGAGCAGTACTTC
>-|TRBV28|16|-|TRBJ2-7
CASSLHVTGRTNEQYF
TGTGCCAGCAGTTTACATGTAACAGGGCGAACTAACGAGCAGTACTTC
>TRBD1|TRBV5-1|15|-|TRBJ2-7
CASSLEGTGGYEQYF
TGCGCCAGCAGCTTGGAAGGGACAGGGGGCTACGAGCAGTACTTC
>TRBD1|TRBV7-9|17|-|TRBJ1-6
CASSSGTGANYNSPLHF
TGTGCCAGCAGCTCCGGGACAGGGGCCAATTATAATTCACCCCTCCACTTT
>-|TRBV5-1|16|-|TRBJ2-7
CASSPRGSGNFHEQYF
TGCGCCAGCAGCCCGCGGGGTTCGGGGAATTTCCACGAGCAGTACTTC